This T cell receptor beta chain derives from a study of blood T cell repertoires in COVID-19. Original data processing: Nucleated cell counts were estimated from reference gene primer amplification. TCRdb's copy holds only in-frame clones and misses some; the assay was immunoSEQ multiplex PCR. V, J and clone size are taken as reported in that table, and D and trimming were inferred from the DNA itself. The data show roughly 290,000 clones, 80% to 90% seen once. Residents of 24 US areas, aged about 18 to 95 years, made up the participants. Clinical history as reported by participants underpinned cohort assignment. In Cohort 3, a recovered donor had either two negative PCRs, clearance, or symptom resolution. CDR1 is MNHEY and CDR2 is SMNVEV in the germline V gene (reference sequence). The CDR3 spans 14 residues. After removal of 5 bases from V and 6 bases from J, the junction contained 6 bases not matched to a gene.

The sequence derives from a man aged 30 to 39 who had recovered from COVID-19. The V and J genes are TRBV27 and TRBJ1-2, with TRBD1 matching 10 bases. The sequencing sample was made of PBMCs or T cells enriched from blood (not recorded which). The CDR3 spells CASSLTGTGDGYTF. The CDR3 region has the DNA TGTGCCAGCAGTCTTACCGGGACAGGGGATGGCTACACCTTC.